These T cell receptor beta chains were read from a single sample in a study of immune heterogeneity within non-small cell lung tumors. TCRdb processed the multiplex PCR reads anew with MiXCR; each CDR3 protein has one entry. The data show more than 9,000 distinct CDR3 sequences, 30% to 35% seen once. The specimen was lung tumor tissue. The receptor source for this set is a man aged 55 to 70 with non-small cell lung cancer. Both conserved end residues are part of each CDR3. Fields, in order: D gene, V gene, clone size, J gene, CDR3 DNA, CDR3 protein. D genes are given only for firm matches. Not all rows give a size; the values are once, few, many and, for expanded clones, a class.

d_gene: NA; v_gene: TRBV5-6; abundance: NA; j_gene: TRBJ1-1; CDR3nt: TGTGCCAGCAGCGCGCAGAGGAACACTGAAGCTTTCTTT; CDR3aa: CASSAQRNTEAFF
d_gene: TRBD2; v_gene: TRBV11-3; abundance: NA; j_gene: TRBJ2-3; CDR3nt: TGTGCCAGCAGCTTATATCAAGCTAGCGGGAGAGTAGATACGCAGTATTTT; CDR3aa: CASSLYQASGRVDTQYF
d_gene: TRBD2; v_gene: TRBV7-9; abundance: NA; j_gene: TRBJ2-3; CDR3nt: TGTGCCAGCAGCCCCTGGGGAGGGAAAAGCACAGATACGCAGTATTTT; CDR3aa: CASSPWGGKSTDTQYF
d_gene: TRBD1; v_gene: TRBV30; abundance: many; j_gene: TRBJ2-7; CDR3nt: TGTGCCTGGAAGGACAGGGTAGAATACGAGCAGTACTTC; CDR3aa: CAWKDRVEYEQYF
d_gene: NA; v_gene: TRBV20-1; abundance: NA; j_gene: TRBJ2-4; CDR3nt: TGCAGTGCTAGCATCCCCGGGGCCAAAAACATTCAGTACTTC; CDR3aa: CSASIPGAKNIQYF
d_gene: NA; v_gene: TRBV9; abundance: NA; j_gene: TRBJ2-6; CDR3nt: TGTGCCAGCAGCGTAGGGACAGTATCTGGGGCCAACGTCCTGACTTTC; CDR3aa: CASSVGTVSGANVLTF
d_gene: NA; v_gene: TRBV20-1; abundance: many; j_gene: TRBJ2-1; CDR3nt: TGCAGTGCTAGAGATCCCGTTAGCTCCTACAATGAGCAGTTCTTC; CDR3aa: CSARDPVSSYNEQFF
d_gene: NA; v_gene: TRBV12-3/TRBV12-4; abundance: medium-sized; j_gene: TRBJ1-2; CDR3nt: TGTGCCAGCAGTTTCGGAGAGTATGGCTACACCTTC; CDR3aa: CASSFGEYGYTF
d_gene: TRBD2; v_gene: TRBV20-1; abundance: many; j_gene: TRBJ2-3; CDR3nt: TGCAGTGCTAGAACCAGGGGACTAGCGGGAGTCAGGGCAGATACGCAGTATTTT; CDR3aa: CSARTRGLAGVRADTQYF
d_gene: TRBD2; v_gene: TRBV6-5; abundance: many; j_gene: TRBJ2-7; CDR3nt: TGTGCCAGCAGTTACTCGGGGACTAGTGTCCCCTACGAGCAGTACTTC; CDR3aa: CASSYSGTSVPYEQYF
d_gene: TRBD2; v_gene: TRBV6-2/TRBV6-3; abundance: many; j_gene: TRBJ2-3; CDR3nt: TGTGCCAGCCGGGCTCTAGCGGGAGATACGCAGTATTTT; CDR3aa: CASRALAGDTQYF
d_gene: TRBD1; v_gene: TRBV20-1; abundance: medium-sized; j_gene: TRBJ2-4; CDR3nt: TGCAGTGCTACGGAAGACAGGGTAAACATTCAGTACTTC; CDR3aa: CSATEDRVNIQYF
d_gene: NA; v_gene: TRBV7-6; abundance: many; j_gene: TRBJ2-1; CDR3nt: TGTGCCAGCAGCCGAAACGGGGCCCTCATTGAGTTCTTC; CDR3aa: CASSRNGALIEFF
d_gene: TRBD1; v_gene: TRBV19; abundance: medium-sized; j_gene: TRBJ1-4; CDR3nt: TGTGCCAGTAGTAGCCGGGACAGGGCTGTCGAAAAACTGTTTTTT; CDR3aa: CASSSRDRAVEKLFF
d_gene: TRBD1; v_gene: TRBV5-1; abundance: medium-sized; j_gene: TRBJ1-5; CDR3nt: TGCGCCAGCAGCTCCGGGACAGGGAACTTTCAGCCCCAGCATTTT; CDR3aa: CASSSGTGNFQPQHF
d_gene: NA; v_gene: TRBV4-2; abundance: few; j_gene: TRBJ2-5; CDR3nt: TGTGCCAGCAGCCAAGATGGGACGGACACCATTACGGGGACCCAGTACTTC; CDR3aa: CASSQDGTDTITGTQYF
d_gene: TRBD1; v_gene: TRBV24-1; abundance: many; j_gene: TRBJ2-5; CDR3nt: TGTGCCACCAGTCAGGACAGGGTGGGGACCCAGTACTTC; CDR3aa: CATSQDRVGTQYF
d_gene: NA; v_gene: TRBV30; abundance: many; j_gene: TRBJ2-3; CDR3nt: TGTGCCTGGATATTAAAGAGCACAGATACGCAGTATTTT; CDR3aa: CAWILKSTDTQYF
d_gene: TRBD1; v_gene: TRBV5-1; abundance: NA; j_gene: TRBJ2-3; CDR3nt: TGCGCCAGCAGCCAAACGCCTTTCGGGACAGGGGGAAGCACAGATACGCAGTATTTT; CDR3aa: CASSQTPFGTGGSTDTQYF
d_gene: NA; v_gene: TRBV19; abundance: few; j_gene: TRBJ1-2; CDR3nt: TGTGCCAGTAGTATTGTGGGGTTATACGGCTACACCTTC; CDR3aa: CASSIVGLYGYTF
d_gene: NA; v_gene: TRBV12-3/TRBV12-4; abundance: medium-sized; j_gene: TRBJ2-1; CDR3nt: TGTGCCAGCAGTTTACCTCCTGCAATCAATGAGCAGTTCTTC; CDR3aa: CASSLPPAINEQFF
d_gene: TRBD1; v_gene: TRBV14; abundance: few; j_gene: TRBJ2-1; CDR3nt: TGTGCCAGCAGCCAAGGGTTGGGACAGGGGACGAATGAGCAGTTCTTC; CDR3aa: CASSQGLGQGTNEQFF
d_gene: NA; v_gene: TRBV2; abundance: many; j_gene: TRBJ1-1; CDR3nt: TGTGCCAGCAGTGGTGAGCTGAACACTGAAGCTTTCTTT; CDR3aa: CASSGELNTEAFF
d_gene: NA; v_gene: TRBV6-1; abundance: NA; j_gene: TRBJ2-7; CDR3nt: TGTGCCAGCAGACTCAGAGGAGGGGGGATCGACGAGCAGTACTTC; CDR3aa: CASRLRGGGIDEQYF
d_gene: TRBD2; v_gene: TRBV27; abundance: many; j_gene: TRBJ2-2; CDR3nt: TGTGCCAGCAGGACTAGCGGGAGGGCGAACACCGGGGAGCTGTTTTTT; CDR3aa: CASRTSGRANTGELFF
d_gene: TRBD1; v_gene: TRBV6-2/TRBV6-3; abundance: many; j_gene: TRBJ2-3; CDR3nt: TGTGCCAGCAGTTACCTTCCCGACAGGGGTCCTAGCACAGATACGCAGTATTTT; CDR3aa: CASSYLPDRGPSTDTQYF
d_gene: TRBD1; v_gene: TRBV28; abundance: NA; j_gene: TRBJ2-7; CDR3nt: TGTGCCAGCAGGGCTGCCTGGGACAGCCTTCTCGAGCAGTACTTC; CDR3aa: CASRAAWDSLLEQYF
d_gene: TRBD2; v_gene: TRBV19; abundance: many; j_gene: TRBJ2-3; CDR3nt: TGTGCCAGTAGTTTGTCGGCTAGCGGGAGATACACCGATACGCAGTATTTT; CDR3aa: CASSLSASGRYTDTQYF
d_gene: NA; v_gene: TRBV5-4; abundance: NA; j_gene: TRBJ2-7; CDR3nt: TGTGCCAGCAGCTTTTATTCTTCAGGGTTGAAGGGCGAGCAGTACTTC; CDR3aa: CASSFYSSGLKGEQYF
d_gene: NA; v_gene: TRBV20-1; abundance: large; j_gene: TRBJ2-7; CDR3nt: TGCAGTGCCGGGGGGGGACAGGGTTACGAGCAGTACTTC; CDR3aa: CSAGGGQGYEQYF
d_gene: NA; v_gene: TRBV18; abundance: medium-sized; j_gene: TRBJ2-7; CDR3nt: TGTGCCAGCTCACCAGAGGCGACGGGTGAGCAGTACTTC; CDR3aa: CASSPEATGEQYF